This TCR beta chain is from a study of T cells after yellow fever vaccination. The V gene lost 6 bases and the J gene lost 0 bases, with 9 bases spanning the gap. This CDR3 comprises 14 residues. Germline V gene lookup returns CDR1 LNHDA and CDR2 SQIVND (reference sequence). One entry per CDR3 protein, called by TCRdb with MiXCR from the 5' RACE reads. The sample comprises almost 600,000 distinct CDR3 sequences, approximately 12% of which are singletons, and 11% to 15% rests with the top ten. The V and J genes are TRBV19 and TRBJ1-3; D not certain. Sample: PBMCs, taken on the day of the yellow fever booster vaccination. This TCR was recovered from a man in his thirties or forties who received the YFV17D yellow fever vaccine. The CDR3 spells CASRTQVSGNTIYF. In DNA, the CDR3 is TGTGCCAGTAGAACCCAGGTCTCTGGAAACACCATATATTTT.